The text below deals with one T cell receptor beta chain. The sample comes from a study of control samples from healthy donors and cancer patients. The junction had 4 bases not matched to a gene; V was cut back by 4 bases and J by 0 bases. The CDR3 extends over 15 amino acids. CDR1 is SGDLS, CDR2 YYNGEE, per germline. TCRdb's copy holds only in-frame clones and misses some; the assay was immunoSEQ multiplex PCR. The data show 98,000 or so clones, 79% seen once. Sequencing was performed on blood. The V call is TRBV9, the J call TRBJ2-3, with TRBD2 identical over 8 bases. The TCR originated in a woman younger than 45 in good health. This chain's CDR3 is CASSTREGSTDTQYF. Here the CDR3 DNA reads TGTGCCAGCAGCACCCGGGAGGGGAGCACAGATACGCAGTATTTT.